A selection of T cell receptor beta chains follows, all from one sample in a study of blood T cells in healthy people across ages. Each CDR3 protein is one row after TCRdb ran MiXCR on the 5' RACE reads. The data show 920,000 or so distinct CDR3 sequences, with 45% seen just once and 18% held by the top ten. Material for sequencing was blood. The receptor set was obtained from a woman in her sixties or seventies in good health. CDR3s include the opening cysteine and the closing phenylalanine or tryptophan. A D gene is named only where the DNA matches it firmly. Size tells how often a clone was seen (once, few, many) or the class of an expanded clone, and some rows leave it out.

d_call: .
cdr3_length: 13
clone_size: .
v_call: TRBV3-1
j_call: TRBJ2-7
cdr3_nt: TGTGCCAGCAGCCAACCGCCTCTGAACGAGCAGTACTTC
cdr3_aa: CASSQPPLNEQYF

d_call: .
cdr3_length: 14
clone_size: few
v_call: TRBV6-5
j_call: TRBJ2-3
cdr3_nt: TGTGCCAGCAGTTACGGGGCGGGCACAGATACGCAGTATTTT
cdr3_aa: CASSYGAGTDTQYF

d_call: TRBD2
cdr3_length: 18
clone_size: .
v_call: TRBV20-1
j_call: TRBJ2-7
cdr3_nt: TGCAGTGCTAGAGATCCCACGTCTTCCGGGAGGTCTAGGGGAGAGCAGTACTTC
cdr3_aa: CSARDPTSSGRSRGEQYF

d_call: .
cdr3_length: 16
clone_size: few
v_call: TRBV4-1
j_call: TRBJ1-4
cdr3_nt: TGCGCCAGCAGCTCCCGGTCGACAGGAACAAATGAAAAACTGTTTTTT
cdr3_aa: CASSSRSTGTNEKLFF

d_call: TRBD1
cdr3_length: 16
clone_size: .
v_call: TRBV29-1
j_call: TRBJ1-2
cdr3_nt: TGCAGCGTTGAAGGTTTGGGCAGGGGGTTTGGCGATGGCTACACCTTC
cdr3_aa: CSVEGLGRGFGDGYTF

d_call: TRBD1
cdr3_length: 16
clone_size: few
v_call: TRBV2
j_call: TRBJ1-2
cdr3_nt: TGTGCCAGCACCGGAGACAGGGGGAGCTCCGATGGTGCCTACACCTTC
cdr3_aa: CASTGDRGSSDGAYTF

d_call: .
cdr3_length: 14
clone_size: .
v_call: TRBV11-2
j_call: TRBJ2-7
cdr3_nt: TGTGCCAGCAGCGTAGTGGCAGGGGTCAACGAGCAGTACTTC
cdr3_aa: CASSVVAGVNEQYF

d_call: TRBD1
cdr3_length: 18
clone_size: .
v_call: TRBV7-9
j_call: TRBJ2-7
cdr3_nt: TGTGCCAGCGGTATTCCAACCTCTAACAGGGGGTTCTCCTACGAGCAGTACTTC
cdr3_aa: CASGIPTSNRGFSYEQYF

d_call: TRBD1
cdr3_length: 13
clone_size: .
v_call: TRBV20-1
j_call: TRBJ1-1
cdr3_nt: TGCAGTGCTCCCGGACAGGGATGGGGTGAAGCTTTCTTT
cdr3_aa: CSAPGQGWGEAFF

d_call: .
cdr3_length: 13
clone_size: .
v_call: TRBV5-1
j_call: TRBJ1-1
cdr3_nt: TGCGCCAGCAGCTTCACCCTGAACACTGAAGCTTTCTTT
cdr3_aa: CASSFTLNTEAFF

d_call: TRBD2
cdr3_length: 15
clone_size: few
v_call: TRBV18
j_call: TRBJ2-4
cdr3_nt: TGTGCCAGCTCTCTACTAGCGGGAGGTGAAAACATTCAGTACTTC
cdr3_aa: CASSLLAGGENIQYF

d_call: TRBD1
cdr3_length: 14
clone_size: .
v_call: TRBV5-1
j_call: TRBJ2-1
cdr3_nt: TGCGCCAGCAGCAAGGGACAGCCCTACAATGAGCAGTTCTTC
cdr3_aa: CASSKGQPYNEQFF

d_call: .
cdr3_length: 15
clone_size: .
v_call: TRBV27
j_call: TRBJ2-7
cdr3_nt: TGTGCCAGCAGTTTAAACGACGGGGCCCCCTACGAGCAGTACTTC
cdr3_aa: CASSLNDGAPYEQYF

d_call: .
cdr3_length: 16
clone_size: many
v_call: TRBV7-9
j_call: TRBJ2-1
cdr3_nt: TGTGCCAGCAGCCGTCAGGGAGGGGGGGGCTACAATGAGCAGTTCTTC
cdr3_aa: CASSRQGGGGYNEQFF

d_call: .
cdr3_length: 15
clone_size: .
v_call: TRBV20-1
j_call: TRBJ2-5
cdr3_nt: TGCAGTGCCCAAAACCCGCGGGGACTCCAAGAGACCCAGTACTTC
cdr3_aa: CSAQNPRGLQETQYF

d_call: .
cdr3_length: 14
clone_size: .
v_call: TRBV4-2
j_call: TRBJ1-2
cdr3_nt: TGTGCCAGCAGCCAAGACCCCAGGCCCTATGGCTACACCTTC
cdr3_aa: CASSQDPRPYGYTF

d_call: TRBD2
cdr3_length: 17
clone_size: few
v_call: TRBV7-2
j_call: TRBJ2-4
cdr3_nt: TGTGCCAGCAGCCGGTCGGGGGGAGGGATAGCCAAAAACATTCAGTACTTC
cdr3_aa: CASSRSGGGIAKNIQYF

d_call: .
cdr3_length: 15
clone_size: few
v_call: TRBV5-1
j_call: TRBJ2-5
cdr3_nt: TGCGCCAGCAGCTTGGCCCTGGACAGCAAAGAGACCCAGTACTTC
cdr3_aa: CASSLALDSKETQYF

d_call: .
cdr3_length: 14
clone_size: .
v_call: TRBV10-3
j_call: TRBJ1-1
cdr3_nt: TGTGCCATCAGTGACCTGGCAGGGAACACTGAAGCTTTCTTT
cdr3_aa: CAISDLAGNTEAFF

d_call: .
cdr3_length: 15
clone_size: .
v_call: TRBV11-2
j_call: TRBJ2-7
cdr3_nt: TGTGCCAGCAGCTTAGTTACTCACCTGGCCTACGAGCAGTACTTC
cdr3_aa: CASSLVTHLAYEQYF

d_call: .
cdr3_length: 20
clone_size: few
v_call: TRBV7-9
j_call: TRBJ1-2
cdr3_nt: TGTGCCACGAGCTTCAGTGGGGGCGGGGCGCTCGGGTCGGATGGCTATGGCTACACCTTC
cdr3_aa: CATSFSGGGALGSDGYGYTF

d_call: TRBD2
cdr3_length: 16
clone_size: few
v_call: TRBV20-1
j_call: TRBJ2-5
cdr3_nt: TGCAGTGCTAGAGAGGGACTCGGGAGGGCCCAGGAGACCCAGTACTTC
cdr3_aa: CSAREGLGRAQETQYF

d_call: .
cdr3_length: 15
clone_size: few
v_call: TRBV9
j_call: TRBJ2-7
cdr3_nt: TGTGCCAGCAGCGTAGATGAGGGGGGCTCCCGCCCGCAGTACTTC
cdr3_aa: CASSVDEGGSRPQYF

d_call: TRBD1
cdr3_length: 15
clone_size: .
v_call: TRBV4-1
j_call: TRBJ2-5
cdr3_nt: TGCGCCAGCAGCCAAATCTCAGGGGGTGGGGAGACCCAGTACTTC
cdr3_aa: CASSQISGGGETQYF

d_call: .
cdr3_length: 12
clone_size: .
v_call: TRBV27
j_call: TRBJ2-7
cdr3_nt: TGTGCCAGCGTGTCAGGGAGTTACGAGCAGTACTTC
cdr3_aa: CASVSGSYEQYF

d_call: .
cdr3_length: 16
clone_size: .
v_call: TRBV3-1
j_call: TRBJ2-7
cdr3_nt: TGTGCCAGCAGCCAAGTCCCAGTGATAGTCTCCTACGAGCAGTACTTC
cdr3_aa: CASSQVPVIVSYEQYF

d_call: .
cdr3_length: 16
clone_size: few
v_call: TRBV27
j_call: TRBJ2-5
cdr3_nt: TGTGCCAGCACGCGGACCGCTTCACCCCCCCAAGAGACCCAGTACTTC
cdr3_aa: CASTRTASPPQETQYF

d_call: .
cdr3_length: 12
clone_size: few
v_call: TRBV20-1
j_call: TRBJ2-7
cdr3_nt: TGCAGTGCTAGCGACGTCGACGACGAGCAGTACTTC
cdr3_aa: CSASDVDDEQYF

d_call: .
cdr3_length: 14
clone_size: .
v_call: TRBV5-1
j_call: TRBJ2-6
cdr3_nt: TGCGCCAGCTCAAGCGCGCTCGGGACCAACGTCCTGACTTTC
cdr3_aa: CASSSALGTNVLTF

d_call: .
cdr3_length: 13
clone_size: many
v_call: TRBV7-2
j_call: TRBJ1-6
cdr3_nt: TGTGCCAGCAGCTTGGTACATAATTCACCCCTCCACTTT
cdr3_aa: CASSLVHNSPLHF

d_call: .
cdr3_length: 14
clone_size: .
v_call: TRBV5-1
j_call: TRBJ2-3
cdr3_nt: TGCGCCAGCAGCTTGAGCGCGGATAGGGATACGCAGTATTTT
cdr3_aa: CASSLSADRDTQYF

d_call: .
cdr3_length: 13
clone_size: .
v_call: TRBV20-1
j_call: TRBJ1-5
cdr3_nt: TGCAGTGCAATCCCAGGCTTAAATCAGCCCCAGCATTTT
cdr3_aa: CSAIPGLNQPQHF

d_call: .
cdr3_length: 15
clone_size: few
v_call: TRBV29-1
j_call: TRBJ2-1
cdr3_nt: TGCAGCGTTGATAAACGTTTAGCGTCCTACAATGAGCAGTTCTTC
cdr3_aa: CSVDKRLASYNEQFF

d_call: .
cdr3_length: 16
clone_size: .
v_call: TRBV9
j_call: TRBJ2-2
cdr3_nt: TGTGCCAGCCACCCGGACAGAGAAGTGTTCACCGGGGAGCTGTTTTTT
cdr3_aa: CASHPDREVFTGELFF

d_call: TRBD1
cdr3_length: 16
clone_size: .
v_call: TRBV12-3/TRBV12-4
j_call: TRBJ1-6
cdr3_nt: TGTGCCAGCAGTTTAGGAGCCGGGACAGGTTCATCACCCCTCCACTTT
cdr3_aa: CASSLGAGTGSSPLHF

d_call: TRBD2
cdr3_length: 17
clone_size: .
v_call: TRBV10-3
j_call: TRBJ2-2
cdr3_nt: TGTGCCATCAAAGAGACTAGCGGGAGACCGAACACCGGGGAGCTGTTTTTT
cdr3_aa: CAIKETSGRPNTGELFF

d_call: TRBD1
cdr3_length: 13
clone_size: few
v_call: TRBV12-3/TRBV12-4
j_call: TRBJ2-7
cdr3_nt: TGTGCCAGCAGTACAGGGGGCTTGCACGAGCAGTACTTC
cdr3_aa: CASSTGGLHEQYF

d_call: TRBD1
cdr3_length: 15
clone_size: few
v_call: TRBV29-1
j_call: TRBJ2-5
cdr3_nt: TGCAGCGTTGAATCCGGGACAGGGTTCTACAATGAGCAGTACTTC
cdr3_aa: CSVESGTGFYNEQYF